This TCR beta chain emerged from a study of beta chain features in type 1 diabetes. Sorted populations were all over 95% pure. The germline gives CDR1 SGHRS, CDR2 YFSETQ. J gave up 4 bases and V 5 bases, and 5 bases lay outside the gene matches. CDR3 size: 13 residues. Study results and caveats: Researchers report that Type 1 diabetes patients had moderately but significantly shorter TCRB CDR3s across all four CD4+ subsets.

Expressed TCRB transcripts were sequenced after all isolated RNA was converted to cDNA. Around 3.7 million reads was the average for naive, central memory and regulatory T cell samples. The repertoire was sequenced with immunoSEQ multiplex PCR; TCRdb's copy has only in-frame clones and lacks some. The data contain a few hundred thousand clones, around 25% of them singletons. A word on this clone: Its antigen is unknown.

The gene calls are TRBV5-1 and TRBJ2-7, with 8 bases fitting TRBD1. The sequencing sample was made of naive CD4+ T cells from blood. This TCR was sampled from a woman in her 30s with type 1 diabetes. The CDR3 loop reads CASSFQGAYEQYF. The CDR3 DNA is TGCGCCAGCAGTTTCCAGGGGGCATACGAGCAGTACTTC.